Each of the 8 T cell receptor beta chains below was sequenced from the same sample in a study of cytomegalovirus exposure and HLA in healthy donors. It was with 60 Vbeta and 13 Jbeta primers that the PCR ran. Libraries were prepared by immunoSEQ multiplex PCR; TCRdb keeps only in-frame clonotypes and omits some of them. In the table there are 30,000 to 40,000 clones, 82% of which are singletons. Sequenced input: PBMCs. The receptors stem from a woman under 30 in good health and CMV-seropositive.

The J gene is TRBJ2-3, the V gene TRBV21-1; the table gives TRBD2 as D, unverified against the DNA. TRBV21-1 is a pseudogene. The CDR3 runs 17 residues. The CDR3 sequence is CAGRRPGLAGLADTQYF. The CDR3 DNA is TGTGCCGGTCGGAGGCCGGGACTAGCGGGCCTCGCAGATACGCAGTATTTT.

The chain couples TRBV4-2 to TRBJ2-6; 9 bases agree with TRBD2. Germline CDR1 and CDR2: LGHNA and YNFKEQ. V lost 0 bases to trimming and J lost 0 bases; unmatched junction nucleotides: 6. The CDR3 sequence is 19 residues long. The CDR3 coding sequence is TGTGCCAGCAGCCAAGATTCGACTAGCGGATACTCTGGGGCCAACGTCCTGACTTTC. It specifies CASSQDSTSGYSGANVLTF.

The V gene is TRBV27, the J gene TRBJ2-1, with D perhaps being TRBD1 or TRBD2 (12 bases each). Trimming removed 4 bases at V and 5 bases at J, with 33 bases between. The CDR3 has 21 amino acids. CDR1 is MNHEY, CDR2 SMNVEV, per germline (reference sequence). CDR3 loop: CASSSLRDRGLAGGPHNEQFF. The CDR3 DNA follows: TGTGCCAGCAGTTCCCTCCGGGACAGGGGGCTAGCGGGAGGGCCCCACAATGAGCAGTTCTTC.

The rearrangement links TRBV7-9 to TRBJ2-7, with no clear D. Trimming took 2 bases from V and 3 from J, leaving 11 bases between them. This CDR3 is 14 amino acids long. Germline V gene data show CDR1 as SEHNR and CDR2 as FQNEAQ (reference sequence). The CDR3 protein is CASSLRERFYEQYF. CDR3 DNA: TGTGCCAGCAGCTTACGAGAGAGGTTCTACGAGCAGTACTTC. The whole variable domain, remainder taken from reference TRBV7-9 and TRBJ2-7, is DTGVSQNPRHKITKRGQNVTFRCDPISEHNRLYWYRQTLGQGPEFLTYFQNEAQLEKSRLLSDRFSAERPKGSFSTLEIQRTEQGDSAMYLCASSLRERFYEQYFGPGTRLTVT.

The chain has TRBV11-2 and TRBJ2-7; 7 bases agree with TRBD2. The CDR3 is 18 amino acids. The V segment lost 5 bases and the J segment 2 bases; nucleotides outside the gene matches: 18. Germline V gene lookup returns CDR1 SGHAT and CDR2 FQNNGV. Here the CDR3 reads CASSPFPHGGSDPYEQYF. The CDR3 DNA sequence: TGTGCCAGCAGCCCGTTCCCCCACGGCGGGAGCGATCCCTACGAGCAGTACTTC.

This chain links TRBV5-5 with TRBJ2-7, with D tentatively TRBD2 (6 bases). The CDR3 length is 15 residues. V was trimmed by 0 bases and J by 5 bases, leaving 15 bases between them. CDR1 and CDR2 from the germline V gene are SGHKS and YYEKEE (reference sequence). Here the CDR3 DNA reads TGTGCCAGCAGCTTGGTTCTGGAGGGCCTAGACGAGCAGTACTTC. Its protein is CASSLVLEGLDEQYF.

The chain carries TRBV7-6 and TRBJ2-7, with 9 bases lining up with TRBD1. The germline V gene encodes CDR1 SGHVS and CDR2 FNYEAQ. Trimming at V came to 5 bases and at J to 3 bases, leaving 8 bases not matched to a gene. The CDR3 totals 15 residues. DNA for the CDR3: TGTGCCAGCAGCCATCGGACAGGGGATCGCTACGAGCAGTACTTC. It translates to CASSHRTGDRYEQYF.

The chain couples TRBV4-3 to TRBJ2-1; TRBD2 agrees at 10 bases. Germline CDR1 reads LGHNA; CDR2 reads YSLEER. V was pared by 3 bases and J by 6 bases, with 5 bases of the junction left unmatched. The CDR3 length is 15 residues. CDR3 residues: CASSHGTSVANEQFF. The DNA of the CDR3 is TGCGCCAGCAGCCACGGGACTAGCGTTGCCAATGAGCAGTTCTTC.